This T cell receptor (beta chain) came from a study of cytomegalovirus exposure and HLA in healthy donors (dated by TCRdb to the late 2010s). Background for the entire study: According to an earlier analysis of 587 of the donors, about 179 million T cells yielded roughly 110 million unique TCR beta sequences and 276 Gb of sequence data. Around 320 gigabases of sequencing data and approximately 84 million unique TCR sequences were included in an early release covering roughly 600 HLA-typed donors. The genetic ancestry cluster associated with self-reported Caucasian donors included about 84% of the 398 genotyped donors. The study aimed to test whether cataloging public T cell receptors could reveal signatures of past pathogen exposure. The T cell repertoires of about 700 subjects were profiled by immunosequencing and related to cytomegalovirus serostatus. Besides the first cohort of hundreds of subjects, a separate validation cohort made up of over 95 different subjects was used. To predict cytomegalovirus infection status, the study brought together high-throughput TCR immunosequencing, statistical association of individual TCRs with disease status, and machine learning. To study patterns of TCR occurrence, a later analysis re-analyzed previously published TCR beta repertoires from 500 to 850 donors and added high-resolution HLA genotyping. Rather than using new phenotypic data, the later analysis identified candidate immune exposures from TCR beta sequences and from how often those sequences occurred across donors. To decide whether each TCR beta V gene segment behaved as functional or pseudogenic, an earlier analysis of some 600 of the donors relied on high-throughput TCR beta sequencing. Donor age, sex, ethnicity and CMV serostatus were collected together with the repertoire data. A later genetic analysis took genome-wide SNP genotypes for about 55% of the roughly 700 donors and used that subset as a discovery cohort. Every repertoire in the discovery cohort had been generated on one and the same sequencing platform. Both class I and class II loci were covered by HLA typing, at four-digit resolution. Typing coverage differed by locus: A, B, C, DRB1 and DQB1 were typed in roughly 629-630 donors, DQA1 in 522, DPA1 in 600 to 610, and DPB1 in 400 to 490. Four or five DR-DQ haplotypes were handled as single units for association and clustering because linkage in the cohort was strong. Among roughly 370 genotyped donors of the cohort, an average of roughly 240,000 unique TCR beta nucleotide sequences were sequenced per donor, around 20% of them non-productive. Findings and caveats that apply to the study as a whole: Specific HLA alleles were associated with 15,000 to 20,000 TCR beta sequences at a false discovery rate of 0.05 in a later analysis. Sequencing depth was assumed to be roughly uniform across donors in the presence/absence analyses, though that assumption may not hold. A group of highly shared sequence variants was considered likely to be a technical artifact of the sequencing pipeline. A later analysis reported that several top co-occurrence clusters appeared linked to parvovirus B19, influenza, CMV and Epstein-Barr virus. Some 15 rarely observed V segments, including chromosome 9 orphons, were excluded from the earlier analysis of about 500 of the donors because counts were too low. When HLA alleles, especially DR and DQ, strongly co-occurred, TCR associations were difficult to assign to individual alleles. While some public TCRs were present in many individuals, most TCR sequences turned up only very rarely across donors. A few of the identified cytomegalovirus-associated TCR beta chains were confirmed in vitro to be specific for cytomegalovirus antigens. The 87-base-pair reads could not distinguish some IMGT-functional V segments, including TRBV6-2 and TRBV6-3, so those segments were excluded. In a later analysis, HLA-associated TCR beta chains were found to be more clonally expanded and to have lower generation probabilities than equally common non-associated chains. A further reported finding was that TCR beta sequences accurately predicted the HLA-A and HLA-B alleles for most subjects in the first cohort. CMV serostatus was the only immune exposure information available for the cohort. A total of fewer than 200 TCR beta chains were listed by the study as associated with cytomegalovirus. According to a later analysis, TCR association rates differed among HLA loci, with DRB1 alleles showing the most associated TCRs and HLA-C alleles showing the fewest. In a later analysis, most CMV-associated TCR beta chains were found to appear HLA-restricted, with HLA associations seemingly driven largely by CMV exposure. This cohort had only TCR beta chains sequenced, and the lack of alpha or paired-chain data limited which features could be detected. Linkage disequilibrium might explain the correlated functional status among segregating V segments, but an unknown experimental factor could not be ruled out. In a later genetic analysis, fewer N-insertions in productive TCRs were reported among donors in an Asian-associated ancestry cluster than the approximately 670-donor mean. V-gene and J-gene trimming of TCR beta chains was associated with a missense DCLRE1C variant in a later genetic analysis, and the association was replicated in an independent cohort. In both the original and validation cohorts, the classifier was reported to diagnose cytomegalovirus status with high specificity and sensitivity. In an earlier analysis of around 600 of the donors, most TCR beta V segments appeared in productive rearrangements about 87% or about 30% of the time, broadly matching IMGT annotations. The authors suggested that the approach could potentially be extended to other disease states and immunological phenotypes. HLA typing was unavailable for some donors at each locus, so association tests used only the typed subset.

The cohort was made up of approximately 700 healthy bone marrow donors. All cohort members were sampled while nominally healthy, although unrecorded immune exposures were likely present. The donor was CMV seropositive and belonged to the group of more than 250 seropositive cohort members. Every donor gave a peripheral blood sample, and the peripheral blood mononuclear cells from that sample were used for TCR beta sequencing. The Qiagen DNeasy Blood Extraction Kit was used to extract genomic DNA from the blood cell samples. Notes on this clone: Which antigen it targets is not known. There are no base qualities to consult, and no much larger clone falls within one base. The sample contains more than one DNA sequence encoding this CDR3.

The protocol used for the library was the immunoSEQ multiplex PCR assay. For the multiplex PCR, a mixture combining 60 forward primers for TCR Vbeta segments and 13 reverse primers for TCR Jbeta segments was used. The CDR3 region of rearranged TCR beta genes was amplified from genomic DNA by a multiplex PCR assay. The Illumina HiSeq System was used to sequence the amplified TCR beta libraries as 87-base-pair reads. For the original study's pipeline: A later analysis tallied tens of millions of unique TCR beta chains across the 550 to 850 repertoires, and approximately 11 million of those chains were shared by two or more donors. To remove PCR and sequencing errors, raw reads were error-corrected and collapsed into unique sequences using a nearest-neighbor algorithm that merged closely related sequences. To assign V, D and J gene segments, CDR3 sequences were aligned to IMGT reference sequences. Each retained sequence needed at least a six-nucleotide match to both a V gene segment and a J gene segment. A rearrangement counted as productive if the CDR3 had no stop codons and remained in frame with V and J, and every other rearrangement counted as non-productive. CDR3 was defined according to IMGT convention as the region running from the second conserved V-encoded cysteine to the conserved J-encoded phenylalanine. In an earlier analysis of more than 550 of the donors, sequences lacking an unambiguous match to a single V gene segment were excluded. An earlier analysis of a few hundred of the donors called V segments functional above 56.7% productive rearrangements and segregating when the between-donor standard deviation exceeded 5%. A statistical classification framework was built for diagnosing cytomegalovirus status from the catalog of TCR beta chain sequences. V and J gene assignment, in a later analysis, came from comparing TCR nucleotide sequences with IMGT/GENE-DB human TR gene sequences. In a later analysis, CDR3 sequences and most-parsimonious VDJ recombination scenarios were assigned using the TCRdist pipeline. A later analysis defined each TCR beta chain by its CDR3 amino acid sequence plus V-gene family, and excluded reads lacking a unique V-gene family. As a way to deal with suspected cross-contamination and a sequencing artifact, a later analysis dropped 640 or so nucleotide sequences that were highly shared and had low generation probability. In a later analysis, a clonal expansion index was calculated for each public chain from normalized within-repertoire ranks of inferred template counts. A later analysis computed generation probabilities with a VDJ recombination model fitted to out-of-frame rearrangements, and checked the results against IGoR. In a later analysis, TCR-TCR, TCR-HLA and TCR-CMV co-occurrence was scored with hypergeometric tests, and a repertoire-size bias correction was applied to TCR pairs. A later analysis estimated false discovery rates by permuting HLA or CMV assignments 20 times. A later analysis grouped co-occurring TCRs with DBSCAN, adding TCRdist sequence similarity when clustering within HLA-allele-positive subsets. For co-occurrence clustering, repertoires with fewer than 30,000 or more than 120,000 public chains were excluded, along with 5 or 6 repertoires with anomalous nucleotide sharing. In TCRdb, the immuneACCESS table is reduced to in-frame sequences with V and J assigned. These tables do not hold every clone; where another copy was compared, an unresolved V gene accounts for under half, and the others remain unexplained. V, J and clone size were drawn from that table, and D and trimming were deduced from the DNA. This sample comprises 200,000 to 250,000 clones, over 80% of them detected only once. The biggest ten clones account for more than 5% of the sample.

Trimming costs V 0 bases and J 3 bases, and their ends lie 6 bases apart. CDR3 length: 14 amino acids, cysteine to phenylalanine. The CDR3 DNA has 42 bases and is translated from base 1. The germline V gene yields SGHRS for CDR1 and YFSETQ for CDR2. Recombination joined TRBV5-1 with TRBJ1-4; the D segment cannot be called with confidence. Sample: PBMCs. The TCR sequence derives from a middle-aged woman in good health and CMV-seropositive. The DNA reads TGCGCCAGCAGCTTGGGTCAGGCTAATGAAAAACTGTTTTTT. Translation gives CASSLGQANEKLFF.